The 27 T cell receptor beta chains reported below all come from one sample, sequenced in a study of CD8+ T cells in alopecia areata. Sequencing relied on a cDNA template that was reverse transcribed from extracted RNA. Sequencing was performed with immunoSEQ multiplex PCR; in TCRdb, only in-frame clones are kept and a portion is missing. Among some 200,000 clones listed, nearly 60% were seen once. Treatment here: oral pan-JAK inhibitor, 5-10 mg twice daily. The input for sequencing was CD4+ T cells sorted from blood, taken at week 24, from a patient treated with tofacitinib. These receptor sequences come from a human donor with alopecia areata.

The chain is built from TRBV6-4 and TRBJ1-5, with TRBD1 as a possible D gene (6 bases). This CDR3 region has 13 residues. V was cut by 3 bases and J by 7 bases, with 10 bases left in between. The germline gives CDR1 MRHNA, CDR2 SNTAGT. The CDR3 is CASSEIGGQPQHF. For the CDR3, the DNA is TGTGCCAGCAGTGAGATAGGGGGACAGCCCCAGCATTTT.

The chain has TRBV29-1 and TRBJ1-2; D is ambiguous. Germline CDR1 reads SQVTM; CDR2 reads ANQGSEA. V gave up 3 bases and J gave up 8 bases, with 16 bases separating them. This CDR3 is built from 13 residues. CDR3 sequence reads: CSVDQLLLFGYTF. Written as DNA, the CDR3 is TGCAGCGTTGATCAGCTTTTACTCTTCGGCTACACCTTC.

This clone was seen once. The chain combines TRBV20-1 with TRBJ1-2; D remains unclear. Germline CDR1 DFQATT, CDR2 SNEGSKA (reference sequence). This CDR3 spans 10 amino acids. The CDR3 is CMALVYGYTF. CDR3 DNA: TGCATGGCGCTAGTCTATGGCTACACCTTC.

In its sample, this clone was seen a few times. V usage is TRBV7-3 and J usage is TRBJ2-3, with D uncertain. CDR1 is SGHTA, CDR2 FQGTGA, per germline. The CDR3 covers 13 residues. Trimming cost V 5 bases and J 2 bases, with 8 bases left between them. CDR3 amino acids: CASSPQHTDTQYF. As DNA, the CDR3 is TGTGCCAGCAGCCCGCAACACACAGATACGCAGTATTTT.

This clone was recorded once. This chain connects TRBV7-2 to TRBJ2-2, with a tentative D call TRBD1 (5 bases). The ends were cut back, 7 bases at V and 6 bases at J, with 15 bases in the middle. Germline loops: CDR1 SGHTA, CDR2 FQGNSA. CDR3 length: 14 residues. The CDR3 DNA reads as TGTGCCAGCAACAGACAGTCGTTGTCCGGGGAGCTGTTTTTT. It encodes CASNRQSLSGELFF.

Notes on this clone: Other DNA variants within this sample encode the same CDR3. The CDR3 reads CSVEGQMNTEAFF. In nucleotides, the CDR3 is TGCAGCGTTGAAGGGCAGATGAACACTGAAGCTTTCTTT. V is TRBV29-1 and J is TRBJ1-1; unclear D gene. The CDR3 contains 13 residues. Germline assignment: CDR1 SQVTM and CDR2 ANQGSEA. With 1 base removed from V and 0 bases from J, the gap between germline ends came to 6 bases.

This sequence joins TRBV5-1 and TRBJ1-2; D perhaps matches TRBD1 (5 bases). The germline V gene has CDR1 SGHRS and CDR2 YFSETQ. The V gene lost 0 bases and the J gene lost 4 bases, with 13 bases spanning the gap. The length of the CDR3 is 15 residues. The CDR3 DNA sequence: TGCGCCAGCAGCTTGGCCCCCAGGGCCGGCTATGGCTACACCTTC. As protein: CASSLAPRAGYGYTF.

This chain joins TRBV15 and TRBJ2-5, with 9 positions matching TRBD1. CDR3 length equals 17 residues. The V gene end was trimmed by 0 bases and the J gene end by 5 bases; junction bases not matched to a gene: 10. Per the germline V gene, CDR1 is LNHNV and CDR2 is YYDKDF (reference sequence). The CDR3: CATSRDRTGAYQETQYF. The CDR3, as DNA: TGTGCCACCAGCAGAGACCGGACAGGGGCCTATCAGGAGACCCAGTACTTC.

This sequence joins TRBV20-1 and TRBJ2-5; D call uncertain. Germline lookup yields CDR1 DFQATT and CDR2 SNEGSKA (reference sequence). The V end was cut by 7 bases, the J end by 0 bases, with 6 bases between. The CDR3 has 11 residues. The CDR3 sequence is CSGGNQETQYF. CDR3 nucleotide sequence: TGCAGTGGAGGTAACCAAGAGACCCAGTACTTC.

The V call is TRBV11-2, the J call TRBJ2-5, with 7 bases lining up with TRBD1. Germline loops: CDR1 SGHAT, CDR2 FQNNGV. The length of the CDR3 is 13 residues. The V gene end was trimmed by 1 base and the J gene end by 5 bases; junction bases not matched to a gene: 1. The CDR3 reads CASSLGRGETQYF. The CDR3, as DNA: TGTGCCAGCAGCTTAGGCAGGGGGGAGACCCAGTACTTC. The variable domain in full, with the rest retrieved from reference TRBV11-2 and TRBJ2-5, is EAGVAQSPRYKIIEKRQSVAFWCNPISGHATLYWYQQILGQGPKLLIQFQNNGVVDDSQLPKDRFSAERLKGVDSTLKIQPAKLEDSAVYLCASSLGRGETQYFGPGTRLLVL.

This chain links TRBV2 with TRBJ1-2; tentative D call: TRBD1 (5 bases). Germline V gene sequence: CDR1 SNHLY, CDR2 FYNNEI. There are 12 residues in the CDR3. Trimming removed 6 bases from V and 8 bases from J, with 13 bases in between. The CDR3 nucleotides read TGTGCCAGCAGATACCAGGGAGAAGGCTACACCTTC. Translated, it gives CASRYQGEGYTF.

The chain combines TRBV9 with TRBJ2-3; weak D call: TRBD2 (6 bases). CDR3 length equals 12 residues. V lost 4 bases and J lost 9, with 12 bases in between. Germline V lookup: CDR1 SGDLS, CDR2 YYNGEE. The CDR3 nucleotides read TGTGCCAGCAGCTCAACTAGCTTGACGCAGTATTTT. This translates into CASSSTSLTQYF.

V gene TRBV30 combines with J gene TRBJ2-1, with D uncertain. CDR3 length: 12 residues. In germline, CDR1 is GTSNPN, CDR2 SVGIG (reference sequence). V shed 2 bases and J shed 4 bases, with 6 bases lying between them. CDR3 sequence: CAWSRQYNEQFF. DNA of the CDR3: TGTGCCTGGAGTCGGCAGTACAATGAGCAGTTCTTC.

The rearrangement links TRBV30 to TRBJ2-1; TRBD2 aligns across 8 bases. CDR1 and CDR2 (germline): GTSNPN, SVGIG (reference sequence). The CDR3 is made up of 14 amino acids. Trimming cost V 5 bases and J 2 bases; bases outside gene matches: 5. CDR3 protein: CAWGGRRPYNEQFF. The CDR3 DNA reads TGTGCCTGGGGCGGGAGGCGCCCCTACAATGAGCAGTTCTTC.

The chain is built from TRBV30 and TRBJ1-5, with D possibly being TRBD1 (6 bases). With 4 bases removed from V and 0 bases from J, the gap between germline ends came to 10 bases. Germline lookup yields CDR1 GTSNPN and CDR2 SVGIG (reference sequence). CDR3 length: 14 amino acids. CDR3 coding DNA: TGTGCCTGGAATACAGGGACTAGCAATCAGCCCCAGCATTTT. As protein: CAWNTGTSNQPQHF.

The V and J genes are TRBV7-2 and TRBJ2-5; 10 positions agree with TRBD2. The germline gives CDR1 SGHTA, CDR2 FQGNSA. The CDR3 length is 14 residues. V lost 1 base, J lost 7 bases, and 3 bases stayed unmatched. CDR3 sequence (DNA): TGTGCCAGCAGCTTAGGGAGCGGGGGGGCGACCCAGTACTTC. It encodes CASSLGSGGATQYF.

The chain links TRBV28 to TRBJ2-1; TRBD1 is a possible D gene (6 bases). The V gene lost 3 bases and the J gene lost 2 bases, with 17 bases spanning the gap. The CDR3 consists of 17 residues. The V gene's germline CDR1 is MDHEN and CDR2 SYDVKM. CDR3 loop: CASSFPTLRGAYNEQFF. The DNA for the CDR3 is TGTGCCAGCAGTTTTCCCACTCTCAGGGGTGCCTACAATGAGCAGTTCTTC.

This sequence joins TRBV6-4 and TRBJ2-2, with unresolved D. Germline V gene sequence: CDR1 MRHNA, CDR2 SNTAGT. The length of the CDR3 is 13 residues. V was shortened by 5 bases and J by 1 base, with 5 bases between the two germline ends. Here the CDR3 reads CASSPENTGELFF. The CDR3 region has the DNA TGTGCCAGCAGTCCAGAGAACACCGGGGAGCTGTTTTTT.

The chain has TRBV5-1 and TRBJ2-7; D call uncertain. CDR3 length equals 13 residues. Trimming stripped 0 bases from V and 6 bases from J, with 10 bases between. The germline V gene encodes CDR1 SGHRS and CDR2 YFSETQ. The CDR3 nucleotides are TGCGCCAGCAGCTTGGTAGGAGAGACCGAGCAGTACTTC. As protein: CASSLVGETEQYF.

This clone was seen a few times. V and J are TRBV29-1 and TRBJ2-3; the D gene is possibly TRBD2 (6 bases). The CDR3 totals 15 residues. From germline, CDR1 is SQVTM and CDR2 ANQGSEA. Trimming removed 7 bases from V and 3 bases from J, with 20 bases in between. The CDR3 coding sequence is TGCAGCGCCCAATTTCGGAGGGGCATGACAGATACGCAGTATTTT. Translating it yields CSAQFRRGMTDTQYF.

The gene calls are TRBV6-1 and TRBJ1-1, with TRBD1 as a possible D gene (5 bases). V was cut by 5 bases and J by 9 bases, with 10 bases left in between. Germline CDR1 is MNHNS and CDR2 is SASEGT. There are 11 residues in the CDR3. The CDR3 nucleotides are TGTGCCAGCAGTTACCCAGGGCAAGCTTTCTTT. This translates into CASSYPGQAFF.

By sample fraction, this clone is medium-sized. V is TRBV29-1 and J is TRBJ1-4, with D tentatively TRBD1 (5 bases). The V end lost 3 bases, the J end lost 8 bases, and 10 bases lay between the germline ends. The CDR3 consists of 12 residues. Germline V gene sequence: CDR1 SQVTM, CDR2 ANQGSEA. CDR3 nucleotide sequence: TGCAGCGTTGATGTTTCAGGGGAAAAACTGTTTTTT. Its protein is CSVDVSGEKLFF.

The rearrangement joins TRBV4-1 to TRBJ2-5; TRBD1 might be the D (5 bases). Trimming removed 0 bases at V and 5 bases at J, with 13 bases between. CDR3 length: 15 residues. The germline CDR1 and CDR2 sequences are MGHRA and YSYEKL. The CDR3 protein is CASSQETVDRETQYF. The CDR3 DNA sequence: TGCGCCAGCAGCCAAGAGACAGTAGATAGGGAGACCCAGTACTTC.

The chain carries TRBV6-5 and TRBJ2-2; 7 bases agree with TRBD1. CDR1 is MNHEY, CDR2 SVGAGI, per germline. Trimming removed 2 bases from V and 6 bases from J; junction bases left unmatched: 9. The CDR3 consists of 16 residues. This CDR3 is CASSYRDLQGAGELFF. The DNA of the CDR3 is TGTGCCAGCAGTTACCGGGACCTCCAGGGGGCCGGGGAGCTGTTTTTT.

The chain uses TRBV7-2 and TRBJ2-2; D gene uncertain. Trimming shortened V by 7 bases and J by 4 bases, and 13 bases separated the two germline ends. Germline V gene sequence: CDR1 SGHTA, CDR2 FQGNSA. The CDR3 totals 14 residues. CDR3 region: CASTGLGSTGELFF. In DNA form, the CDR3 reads TGTGCCAGCACCGGTTTGGGGTCCACCGGGGAGCTGTTTTTT.

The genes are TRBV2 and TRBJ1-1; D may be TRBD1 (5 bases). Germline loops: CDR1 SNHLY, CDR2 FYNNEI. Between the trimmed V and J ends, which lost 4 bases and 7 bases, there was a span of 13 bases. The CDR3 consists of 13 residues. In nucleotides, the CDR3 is TGTGCCAGCAGTGGTTCCAGGGAAGGTGAAGCTTTCTTT. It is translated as CASSGSREGEAFF.

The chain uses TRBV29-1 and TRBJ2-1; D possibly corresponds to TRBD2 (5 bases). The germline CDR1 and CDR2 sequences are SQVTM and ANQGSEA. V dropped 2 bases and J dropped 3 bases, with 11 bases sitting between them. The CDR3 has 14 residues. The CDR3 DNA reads TGCAGCGTTGAAAGGAGCGGAGGCTACAATGAGCAGTTCTTC. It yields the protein CSVERSGGYNEQFF.